This TCR beta chain came from a study of blood T cell repertoires in COVID-19. At the level of the study: Donors in the United States, Italy and Spain gave samples during acute or convalescent COVID-19. In each case, the material was cDNA or gDNA derived from T cells, B-cell-depleted T cells, or PBMCs.

Per the original methods: Reference gene primer amplification yielded estimated nucleated cell counts. Sequencing used immunoSEQ multiplex PCR; TCRdb keeps in-frame clones, though not all of them. V and J calls and clone size are given by that table; D and trimming were obtained from the DNA. Counted here are a few hundred thousand clones, more than 75% occurring once; the ten biggest clones make up roughly 3.1%. The V end lost 6 bases, the J end lost 2 bases, and 10 bases lay between the germline ends. This CDR3 region has 13 residues. The chain joins TRBV12-3 or TRBV12-4 to TRBJ1-2; D is ambiguous. This TCR came from a human donor in a cohort sampled during active COVID-19. Material: peripheral blood. In nucleotides, the CDR3 is TGTGCCAGCAGGCGAGGGAACAACTATGGCTACACCTTC. Protein product: CASRRGNNYGYTF.